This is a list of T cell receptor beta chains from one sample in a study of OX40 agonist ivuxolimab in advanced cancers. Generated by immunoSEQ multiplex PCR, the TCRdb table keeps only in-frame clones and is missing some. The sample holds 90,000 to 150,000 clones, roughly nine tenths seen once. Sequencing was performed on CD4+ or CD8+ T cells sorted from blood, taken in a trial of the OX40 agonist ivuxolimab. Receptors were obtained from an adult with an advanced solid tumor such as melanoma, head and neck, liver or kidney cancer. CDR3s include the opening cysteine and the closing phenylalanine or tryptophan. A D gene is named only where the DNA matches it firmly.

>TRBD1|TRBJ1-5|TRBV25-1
TGTGCCAGCACGGGACAGGGAAATCAGCCCCAGCATTTT
CASTGQGNQPQHF
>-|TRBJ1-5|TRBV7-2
TGTGCCAGCAGCACCCAAGGGGGTCAGCCCCAGCATTTT
CASSTQGGQPQHF
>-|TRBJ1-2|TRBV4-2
TGTGCCAGCAGCCAAGATAAAGGAGACTATGGCTACACCTTC
CASSQDKGDYGYTF
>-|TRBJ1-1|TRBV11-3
TGTGCCAGCAGCTTAGGCCCTTCTCGGGGGAACACTGAAGCTTTCTTT
CASSLGPSRGNTEAFF
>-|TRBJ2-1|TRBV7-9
TGTGCCAGCAGCTTAGGAGGTTTTAAGGGTCCTTCCTACAATGAGCAGTTCTTC
CASSLGGFKGPSYNEQFF
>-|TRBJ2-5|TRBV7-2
TGTGCCAGCAGCTTACTATCGGCAGGGTCGGAGACCCAGTACTTC
CASSLLSAGSETQYF
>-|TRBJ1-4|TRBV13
TGTGCCAGCAGCTTAGTTAATGAAAAACTGTTTTTT
CASSLVNEKLFF
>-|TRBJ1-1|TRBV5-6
TGTGCCAGCAGCTTGGTCCCAGGGTTGAGAACTGAAGCTTTCTTT
CASSLVPGLRTEAFF
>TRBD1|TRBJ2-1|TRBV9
TGTGCCAGCAGCGCCCTGGGACAGGGACCCTACAATGAGCAGTTCTTC
CASSALGQGPYNEQFF
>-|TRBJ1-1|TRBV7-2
TGTGCCAGCAGTCCCGCCGGAGCCAGGGCGGCTGAAGCTTTCTTT
CASSPAGARAAEAFF
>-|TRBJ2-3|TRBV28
TGTGCCAGCAGCAAAGGGGGGCAGGGCTCAGATACGCAGTATTTT
CASSKGGQGSDTQYF
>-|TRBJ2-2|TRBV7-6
TGTGCCAGCAGCTTAGAGGGCCAATTGATTAACACCGGGGAGCTGTTTTTT
CASSLEGQLINTGELFF
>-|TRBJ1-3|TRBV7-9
TGTGCCAGCACAGGCGTTACTGGAAACACCATATATTTT
CASTGVTGNTIYF
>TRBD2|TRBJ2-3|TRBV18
TGTGCCAGCTCACCGAGGACTAGCGGGGGTAGCGATACGCAGTATTTT
CASSPRTSGGSDTQYF
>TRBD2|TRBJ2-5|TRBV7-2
TGTGCCAGCAGCTCCCGACTAGCGGGGGGCCAAGAGACCCAGTACTTC
CASSSRLAGGQETQYF
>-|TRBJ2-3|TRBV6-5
TGTGCCAGCAGACAAAGGAGAACAGATACGCAGTATTTT
CASRQRRTDTQYF
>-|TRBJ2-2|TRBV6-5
TGTGCCAGCATAAGACAGGGAGGCACCGGGGAGCTGTTTTTT
CASIRQGGTGELFF